This T cell receptor (beta chain) was obtained from a study of neoadjuvant anti-PD-1 for oral cavity cancer. The CDR3 runs to 16 residues. V shed 1 base and J 3 bases; nucleotides not matched to a gene: 9. From germline, CDR1 is SGHVS and CDR2 FQNEAQ. Time point reported: after neoadjuvant nivolumab, at surgical resection. The method was immunoSEQ multiplex PCR; TCRdb's version includes in-frame clones alone and lacks a portion of them. Among about 25,000 clones, around 26% were seen once, and the ten largest hold about 15%. The sample in question was tumor tissue, obtained after nivolumab (anti-PD-1) treatment. J is TRBJ2-7 and V is TRBV7-8; TRBD2 agrees at 7 bases. The clonotype originates from a person between 40 and 79 years old with oral cavity squamous cell carcinoma. CDR3 protein: CASSLGLQRGDYEQYF. CDR3 sequence (DNA): TGTGCCAGCAGCTTAGGCCTTCAGCGGGGTGACTACGAGCAGTACTTC.